Below are 25 T cell receptor beta chains sequenced from a single sample in a study of metastatic and nonmetastatic thyroid tumors. TCRdb reassembled clones from the PCR reads with MiXCR. The sample has about 89,000 clones, roughly an eighth seen once. None of the patients had undergone any treatment ahead of thyroid surgery. The sequenced sample was tumor tissue. The receptors originated from a female donor with papillary thyroid cancer or a benign thyroid nodule (not recorded which). Some clones in this sample may be carry-over from other donors' samples.

The sample holds many counts of this clone. V and J are TRBV20-1 and TRBJ2-7; 7 bases are shared with TRBD2. The germline CDR1 and CDR2 sequences are DFQATT and SNEGSKA (reference sequence). The CDR3 sequence is 15 residues long. The junction had 10 bases not matched to a gene; V was cut back by 5 bases and J by 0 bases. In DNA, the CDR3 is TGCAGTGCTTCCCCCGAAGCGGGGAGCTCCTACGAGCAGTACTTC. Protein: CSASPEAGSSYEQYF.

The sample holds many counts of this clone. CDR3 bases: TGTGCCTGGAGTGTAAAACAGGTGAGAACCTACGAGCAGTACTTC. This translates into CAWSVKQVRTYEQYF. The V call is TRBV30, the J call TRBJ2-7; D perhaps matches TRBD1 (5 bases). CDR1 and CDR2 (germline): GTSNPN, SVGIG (reference sequence). The CDR3 totals 15 residues. V was cut by 0 bases and J by 2 bases, with 14 bases left in between.

The chain employs TRBV6-1 and TRBJ2-7; a weak D match, TRBD2 (6 bases). The CDR3 has 12 residues. V dropped 5 bases and J dropped 6 bases, with 11 bases sitting between them. From germline, CDR1 is MNHNS and CDR2 SASEGT. The CDR3: CASSREPTEQYV. The CDR3 DNA reads TGTGCCAGCAGTCGGGAGCCGACCGAGCAGTACGTC.

This clone has a count of ten or more. This chain connects TRBV30 to TRBJ1-1; D ambiguous. Trimming stripped 2 bases from V and 4 bases from J, with 14 bases between. CDR1 is GTSNPN and CDR2 is SVGIG in the germline V gene (reference sequence). CDR3 length: 14 residues. Written as DNA, the CDR3 is TGTGCCTGGAGTCTTCCCGGCTGGGCCACTGAAGCTTTCTTT. Its protein is CAWSLPGWATEAFF.

Ten or more counts support this clone. The sample contains more than one DNA sequence encoding this CDR3. The V gene is TRBV19, the J gene TRBJ1-2; unclear D gene. CDR1 is LNHDA and CDR2 is SQIVND in the germline V gene (reference sequence). The V end was cut by 4 bases, the J end by 8 bases, with 11 bases between. CDR3 length: 12 amino acids. Here the CDR3 reads CASSNPGFGYTF. For the CDR3, the DNA is TGTGCCAGTAGTAACCCGGGCTTCGGCTACACCTTC. The variable domain in full, with the rest retrieved from reference TRBV19 and TRBJ1-2, is DGGITQSPKYLFRKEGQNVTLSCEQNLNHDAMYWYRQDPGQGLRLIYYSQIVNDFQKGDIAEGYSVSREKKESFPLTVTSAQKNPTAFYLCASSNPGFGYTFGSGTRLTVV.

This clone has only a few counts. This could be a read error, since a much larger clone is one nucleotide away. V and J are TRBV6-2 or TRBV6-3 and TRBJ2-1, with D possibly being TRBD2 (6 bases). V lost 2 bases to trimming and J lost 16 bases, with 15 bases between them. This CDR3 has 12 amino acids. Germline V gene lookup returns CDR1 MNHEY and CDR2 SVGEGT. CDR3: CASSYPSVDLFF. DNA for the CDR3: TGTGCCAGCAGTTACCCTAGCGTCGATTTATTCTTC.

This clone came up a few times. A single base separates this from a much larger clone, so it may be a read error. V is TRBV24-1 and J is TRBJ2-2, with D unresolved. The V and J ends lost 3 bases and 6 bases respectively, with 10 bases between them. The germline V gene has CDR1 KGHDR and CDR2 SFDVKD. The CDR3 has 14 amino acids. The CDR3 loop is CATSDRVEAGELFF. The CDR3 nucleotides read TGTGCCACCAGTGATAGGGTTGAAGCCGGGGAGCTGTTTTTT.

In its sample, this clone was seen many times. The V gene is TRBV19, the J gene TRBJ2-1, with 7 positions matching TRBD2. With 6 bases clipped from V and 1 base from J, the junction kept 6 bases outside the gene matches. The CDR3 covers 15 residues. Germline V gene sequence: CDR1 LNHDA, CDR2 SQIVND (reference sequence). The CDR3 sequence: CASRRGGSSYNEQFF. The DNA for the CDR3 is TGTGCCAGTAGAAGGGGCGGGAGTTCCTACAATGAGCAGTTCTTC.

Details on this clone: Mismatch with germline at one junction end may stem from a read error. The chain recombines TRBV20-1 with TRBJ2-7; TRBD2 aligns across 8 bases. The CDR3 totals 14 residues. Germline CDR1 reads DFQATT; CDR2 reads SNEGSKA (reference sequence). CDR3 sequence reads: CGATGREAPYEQYF. DNA of the CDR3: TGCGGTGCGACGGGGCGGGAGGCCCCTTACGAGCAGTACTTC.

This clone was seen repeatedly, ten times or more. The chain has TRBV5-1 and TRBJ1-5; D unresolved. From germline, CDR1 is SGHRS and CDR2 YFSETQ. V lost 4 bases to trimming and J lost 7 bases, with 12 bases between them. CDR3 length equals 13 residues. The CDR3 DNA reads TGCGCCAGCAGCGCCGGATCTGGCCAGCCCCAGCATTTT. This codes for CASSAGSGQPQHF.

The sample holds many counts of this clone. The chain couples TRBV27 to TRBJ1-4; maybe TRBD1 (6 bases). The CDR3 has 13 amino acids. V was clipped by 9 bases and J by 0 bases, with 8 bases between them. Germline CDR1 reads MNHEY; CDR2 reads SMNVEV (reference sequence). CDR3 nucleotide sequence: TGTGCCAGTTCAGGGGCAACTAATGAAAAACTGTTTTTT. This encodes CASSGATNEKLFF. Based on the CDR3 plus reference TRBV27 and TRBJ1-4, the full variable domain is EAQVTQNPRYLITVTGKKLTVTCSQNMNHEYMSWYRQDPGLGLRQIYYSMNVEVTDKGDVPEGYKVSRKEKRNFPLILESPSPNQTSLYFCASSGATNEKLFFGSGTQLSVL.

This clone was seen ten or more times. This chain connects TRBV6-1 to TRBJ2-7; 7 bases agree with TRBD1. The V gene's germline CDR1 is MNHNS and CDR2 SASEGT. Unmatched junction bases numbered 4, after V lost 8 bases and J lost 6 bases. CDR3 length equals 11 residues. The CDR3 spells CASQQGSEQYF. The CDR3, as DNA: TGTGCCAGCCAACAGGGGTCCGAGCAGTACTTC.

This clone was seen repeatedly, ten times or more. This chain joins TRBV12-5 and TRBJ1-2; D possibly corresponds to TRBD1 (5 bases). Germline values: CDR1 LGHNT, CDR2 FRNRAP. The CDR3 totals 16 residues. Trimming left V 1 base short and J 1 base short, with 13 bases between. The DNA for the CDR3 is TGTGCTAGTGGTTTGGGACAGAGGGATTTTAACTATGGCTACACCTTC. Translating it yields CASGLGQRDFNYGYTF.

This clone was picked up a small number of times. An end of the junction does not agree with germline; a read error may underlie this. This chain uses TRBV27 with TRBJ2-2; TRBD2 is a possible D gene (5 bases). Germline V gene lookup returns CDR1 MNHEY and CDR2 SMNVEV (reference sequence). The CDR3 has 15 residues. The CDR3 DNA is TGTGCCAGCAGATCCCCCGGAGCGGCCACCGGGCAGCTGTTTTTT. Translating it yields CASRSPGAATGQLFF.

This clone was detected ten times or more. V is TRBV7-9 and J is TRBJ2-7, with 10 bases matching TRBD2. The CDR3 length is 16 residues. Germline V lookup: CDR1 SEHNR, CDR2 FQNEAQ (reference sequence). V was clipped by 5 bases and J by 6 bases; unmatched bases: 13. The CDR3 here is CASSPRTSGDPREQYF. CDR3 sequence (DNA): TGTGCCAGCAGCCCCAGGACTAGCGGAGATCCGCGCGAGCAGTACTTC.

This clone was observed many times. This sequence joins TRBV5-6 and TRBJ2-2; D not certain. Deletions cut 1 base from V and 2 bases from J, with 6 bases between. The CDR3 runs to 14 residues. Germline-derived CDR1 and CDR2 are SGHDT and YYEEEE. CDR3: CASSLWLNTGELFF. CDR3 bases: TGTGCCAGCAGCTTGTGGTTAAACACCGGGGAGCTGTTTTTT. Full variable domain (missing parts from reference TRBV5-6 and TRBJ2-2): DAGVTQSPTHLIKTRGQQVTLRCSPKSGHDTVSWYQQALGQGPQFIFQYYEEEERQRGNFPDRFSGHQFPNYSSELNVNALLLGDSALYLCASSLWLNTGELFFGEGSRLTVL.

In its sample, this clone was seen a few times. This chain joins TRBV27 and TRBJ2-3; no reliable D call. Germline CDR1 MNHEY, CDR2 SMNVEV (reference sequence). The CDR3 is 13 residues long. V lost 2 bases, J lost 3 bases, and 6 bases lay in between. The CDR3 nucleotides are TGTGCCAGCAGTTTACCGCGGACAGATACGCAGTATTTT. Translating it yields CASSLPRTDTQYF.

The table lists this clone with many counts. The chain uses TRBV11-1 and TRBJ2-2, with no clear D. The CDR3 loop spans 13 amino acids. V dropped 2 bases and J dropped 7 bases, with 8 bases sitting between them. Germline-derived CDR1 and CDR2 are SGHAT and FQDESV (reference sequence). CDR3 sequence reads: CASSLSLDGELFF. CDR3 nucleotide sequence: TGTGCCAGCAGCTTATCCCTTGACGGGGAGCTGTTTTTT.

There are many counts of this clone. V usage is TRBV19 and J usage is TRBJ2-3, with D possibly being TRBD2 (6 bases). Per germline, CDR1 LNHDA and CDR2 SQIVND (reference sequence). This CDR3 is 13 amino acids long. V was pared by 6 bases and J by 5 bases, with 12 bases between. CDR3 amino acids: CASSGSSLDTQYF. The CDR3 DNA reads TGTGCCAGTAGCGGGAGCTCGCTAGATACGCAGTATTTT.

This clone was detected a few times. The chain carries TRBV3-1 and TRBJ1-2, with D possibly matching TRBD1 (6 bases). The CDR3 covers 16 residues. Trimming took off 4 bases at V and 5 bases at J, with 20 bases between the two ends. Germline V CDR1 and CDR2: LGHDT, YNNKEL (reference sequence). The CDR3 bases are TGTGCCAGCAGCCCAGGGGTGTGCAGGGCAAGGTATGGCTACACCTTC. As protein: CASSPGVCRARYGYTF.

In this sample, this clone turned up many times. This sequence joins TRBV7-2 and TRBJ1-1; 7 nucleotides agree with TRBD1. The CDR3 length is 15 residues. Germline V gene lookup returns CDR1 SGHTA and CDR2 FQGNSA. V dropped 7 bases and J dropped 5; count of bases not matched to a gene: 13. The CDR3 nucleotides read TGTGCCAGCACCCCACCCAGGGGGTTGGGGACTGAAGCTTTCTTT. This encodes CASTPPRGLGTEAFF.

This clone was counted ten times or more. The genes are TRBV20-1 and TRBJ1-2; 9 positions agree with TRBD1. The V gene end was trimmed by 5 bases and the J gene end by 5 bases; junction bases not matched to a gene: 9. CDR3 length equals 14 residues. Germline V gene sequence: CDR1 DFQATT, CDR2 SNEGSKA (reference sequence). This CDR3 is CSAALQGADYGYTF. Written as DNA, the CDR3 is TGCAGTGCTGCGCTACAGGGGGCGGATTATGGCTACACCTTC.

This clone appeared a few times. Other nucleotide sequences in the sample specify the same CDR3. The CDR3 DNA is TGCAGTGCTAGCTTCGACACAGATACGCAGTATTTT. Translating gives CSASFDTDTQYF. This chain joins TRBV20-1 and TRBJ2-3, with D unresolved. Trimming removed 3 bases at V and 2 bases at J, with 6 bases between. Per germline, CDR1 DFQATT and CDR2 SNEGSKA (reference sequence). The CDR3 has 12 residues.

This clone came up many times. The chain employs TRBV19 and TRBJ1-1; the D gene is possibly TRBD1 (5 bases). V shed 3 bases and J shed 10 bases, with 18 bases lying between them. CDR1 and CDR2 (germline): LNHDA, SQIVND (reference sequence). There are 14 residues in the CDR3. In DNA form, the CDR3 reads TGTGCCAGTAGTATCGTCGGAGACAGCCCGGGAGCTTTCTTT. The encoded protein is CASSIVGDSPGAFF.

This clone was recorded at least ten times. CDR3 region: CASSPTLTSGTSTDTQYF. The CDR3 coding sequence is TGTGCCAGCAGCCCAACCCTGACTAGCGGGACAAGCACAGATACGCAGTATTTT. The chain links TRBV2 to TRBJ2-3, with TRBD2 identical over 11 bases. V trimming: 6 bases; J trimming: 0 bases; junction bases outside the gene matches: 11. There are 18 residues in the CDR3. Germline CDR1 reads SNHLY; CDR2 reads FYNNEI.